These 3 T cell receptor beta chains were all obtained from the same sample, sequenced in a study of identical twins. MiXCR, applied by TCRdb to the 5' RACE reads, yields one record per CDR3 protein. The sample contains about 250,000 distinct CDR3 sequences, approximately 7.3% of which appear only once. These sequences were also reported in another study, on yellow fever vaccine responses in identical twins.

Sequenced sample: CD8+ T cells sorted from blood. The receptors stem from a woman aged 18 to 35 in good health.

The chain uses TRBV7-9 and TRBJ2-5; a weak D match, TRBD2 (7 bases). Germline loops: CDR1 SEHNR, CDR2 FQNEAQ (reference sequence). CDR3 length equals 15 residues. The V end lost 8 bases, the J end lost 5 bases, and 21 bases lay between the germline ends. In nucleotides, the CDR3 is TGTGCCAGCCATCCGGCGGGGGCGTCTGGGGAGACCCAGTACTTC. The encoded protein is CASHPAGASGETQYF.

This chain links TRBV29-1 with TRBJ2-3, with 10 bases lining up with TRBD2. V trimming: 6 bases; J trimming: 0 bases; junction bases outside the gene matches: 6. The CDR3 runs to 15 residues. Looked up from germline, CDR1 is SQVTM and CDR2 is ANQGSEA. The CDR3 DNA is TGCAGCGTCGGACTAGCGGCGGACAGCACAGATACGCAGTATTTT. Translation gives CSVGLAADSTDTQYF.

The chain couples TRBV29-1 to TRBJ2-7; maybe TRBD2 (6 bases). In germline, CDR1 is SQVTM, CDR2 ANQGSEA. CDR3 length equals 15 residues. V shed 2 bases and J shed 6 bases, with 20 bases lying between them. CDR3 sequence: CSVEIRTTREVEQYF. The DNA for the CDR3 is TGCAGCGTTGAAATTAGGACTACTAGAGAGGTCGAGCAGTACTTC.